This TCR beta chain is drawn from a study of shared clonotypes between healthy human individuals. Clones were read by immunoSEQ multiplex PCR, and TCRdb kept only the in-frame ones, dropping some. The sample includes roughly 2.2 million clones, 85% to 95% of them seen just once. This clone occurred once. This CDR3 has 12 amino acids. V was clipped by 0 bases and J by 8 bases, with 5 bases between them. CDR1 SGHNT and CDR2 YENEEA come from the germline V gene. Sequencing used naive CD4+ T cells from PBMCs. Regarding subset: CD45RA+ positively selected. The genes are TRBV11-3 and TRBJ2-1; D gene uncertain. This receptor was identified in a man between 18 and 35 years old in good health. Some clones in this sample may be carry-over from other donors' samples. The chain's CDR3 is CASSLDMDEQFF. The CDR3 bases are TGTGCCAGCAGCTTAGATATGGATGAGCAGTTCTTC.